The following is a TCR beta chain sequence with its context. In its sample, this clone was seen once. What this receptor recognizes is not known. Base qualities are not provided; no much larger clone lies one nucleotide away. TCRbeta CDR3 regions were amplified from genomic DNA by means of the immunoSEQ Assay, a bias-controlled multiplex PCR. The authors processed their data as follows. Within the assay, amplification of reference gene primers was used to estimate how many nucleated cells each sample contained. Sequence reads were collapsed and filtered to measure the absolute abundance of every unique TCRbeta CDR3 rearrangement. For each sample, productive Simpson clonality was calculated by taking the square root of Simpson's diversity index across productive rearrangements. Here the immuneACCESS table is served through TCRdb, limited to in-frame sequences with V and J called. Missing clones are a known gap in these copies; in checked studies unresolved V genes cover under half, and the rest lacks a known reason. D and trimming come from the DNA, and the V and J calls and clone size come from that table. This sample is represented by about 240,000 clones; about 85% of them were singletons. Roughly 7.8% of the sample rests with the top ten.

V is trimmed back by 8 bases and J by 6 bases, and the junction contains 16 bases that no gene match accounts for. For CDR1 and CDR2, the germline V gene lists SGHAT and FQNNGV. The CDR3 spans 15 residues, from the cysteine through the phenylalanine. Only the CDR3 DNA stays, 45 bases, in frame from base 1. Samples from volunteer blood donors who had recovered from COVID-19 were contributed by a second Seattle source. Whole blood was collected in K2EDTA tubes by collaborating institutions according to the institutions' own protocols. For TCRbeta analysis, collaborators shipped samples as frozen whole blood, isolated PBMCs, or DNA extracted from either of those sample types. This entry belongs to a study of blood T cell repertoires in COVID-19 (dated by TCRdb to 2020 to 2022). Turning to the overall study: Collaborator samples came from the United States, Italy and Spain and covered acute and convalescent phases of COVID-19. Deeply sampled blood TCRbeta repertoires from subjects exposed to, actively infected with, or recovered from COVID-19 were included in the dataset. The repertoires were released in a freely available public database meant as a resource for research on the immune response to SARS-CoV-2. Where available, HLA class I and class II types were obtained from metadata supplied by the sample provider rather than from assay-based typing. Nearly every sample came with metadata listing a de-identified subject ID, COVID-19 status, age in years and sex. The material from the prospective study consisted of cDNA or gDNA derived from T cells, B-cell-depleted T cells, or PBMCs. The samples were drawn from the first 160 participants of the ongoing ImmuneRACE study and from 1,254 subjects provided by 6 global collaborators. Broad study findings and their caveats: The amount of clinical and demographic metadata varied by source and participant and was provided uncurated.

This sequence was found in a man aged 55 to 70 who had recovered from COVID-19. Sequencing was performed on peripheral blood. The chain couples TRBV11-2 to TRBJ2-7, with 7 bases aligning to TRBD2. At the DNA level, the sequence is TGTGCCAGCCGCTCCGTATTCGGGGCTAGCGGCGAGCAGTACTTC. Its protein product is CASRSVFGASGEQYF.